Following are 16 T cell receptor beta chains from one sample sequenced in a study of beta chain features in type 1 diabetes. What was sequenced were expressed TCRB transcripts, since all of the isolated RNA had been reverse transcribed. Clones were sequenced by immunoSEQ multiplex PCR, and TCRdb holds only the in-frame ones, with some missing. The sample contains over 500,000 clones, 15% to 18% of which appear only once. The sequencing sample was made of naive CD4+ T cells from blood. These receptor sequences come from a man aged 18 to 30 in good health.

This clone was detected a few times. This chain uses TRBV7-9 with TRBJ2-7; D is perhaps TRBD2 (6 bases). V was clipped by 7 bases and J by 4 bases, with 23 bases between them. CDR1 is SEHNR, CDR2 FQNEAQ, per germline (reference sequence). The CDR3 sequence is 16 residues long. CDR3: CASTRDFSGYIYEQYF. CDR3 bases: TGTGCCAGCACCCGCGATTTTAGCGGATACATATACGAGCAGTACTTC.

This clone was counted a few times. The chain has TRBV19 and TRBJ2-3; 10 bases line up with TRBD2. V lost 3 bases to trimming and J lost 5 bases; unmatched junction nucleotides: 11. The CDR3 spans 17 residues. Germline V gene lookup returns CDR1 LNHDA and CDR2 SQIVND (reference sequence). The CDR3 DNA is TGTGCCAGTAGTATTGGTAGAGCGGGGGGGCCGGGAGATACGCAGTATTTT. It encodes CASSIGRAGGPGDTQYF.

For the CDR3, the DNA is TGTGCCAGCAGCGTTGGAGGAGGGGGCCCCTACGAGCAGTACTTC. Translation gives CASSVGGGGPYEQYF. The chain employs TRBV9 and TRBJ2-7, with D maybe TRBD1 (7 bases). Germline lookup yields CDR1 SGDLS and CDR2 YYNGEE. CDR3 size: 15 residues. Trimming took 2 bases from V and 2 from J, leaving 14 bases between them.

This clone was recorded a few times. The chain uses TRBV27 and TRBJ2-3; 8 bases are a match to TRBD1. V lost 7 bases, J lost 3 bases, and 9 bases stayed unmatched. Germline CDR1 reads MNHEY; CDR2 reads SMNVEV (reference sequence). The CDR3 length is 15 residues. The CDR3 reads CASTPVDRGTDTQYF. As DNA, the CDR3 is TGTGCCAGCACCCCCGTTGACAGGGGTACAGATACGCAGTATTTT.

CDR3 residues: CASTGQTGIYEQYF. The CDR3 DNA reads as TGCGCCAGCACTGGCCAGACAGGGATCTACGAGCAGTACTTC. The chain couples TRBV5-1 to TRBJ2-7, with 7 bases lining up with TRBD1. Germline CDR1 is SGHRS and CDR2 is YFSETQ. The CDR3 is 14 amino acids. The ends lost 6 bases at V and 3 bases at J; junction bases unmatched: 9.

The CDR3 sequence is CASSPKGAWDVTGELFF. DNA of the CDR3: TGCGCCAGCAGCCCCAAGGGAGCCTGGGATGTCACCGGGGAGCTGTTTTTT. The chain recombines TRBV4-3 with TRBJ2-2, with D perhaps matching TRBD2 (5 bases). The germline CDR1 and CDR2 sequences are LGHNA and YSLEER. The length of the CDR3 is 17 residues. V lost 4 bases and J lost 4, with 19 bases in between.

This clone was detected only a few times. V gene TRBV10-3 combines with J gene TRBJ1-1, with D tentatively TRBD1 (6 bases). This CDR3 region has 15 residues. Per the germline V gene, CDR1 is ENHRY and CDR2 is SYGVKD. With 4 bases removed from V and 5 bases from J, the gap between germline ends came to 17 bases. The CDR3 here is CAISGDIRRGTEAFF. CDR3 nucleotides: TGTGCCATCAGTGGGGACATCAGAAGGGGGACTGAAGCTTTCTTT.

V is TRBV15 and J is TRBJ2-3, with 10 bases lining up with TRBD2. Per the germline V gene, CDR1 is LNHNV and CDR2 is YYDKDF (reference sequence). V gave up 5 bases and J gave up 6 bases; unmatched junction bases: 11. The CDR3 sequence is 16 residues long. CDR3 sequence (DNA): TGTGCCACCAGCGGCAGACTAGCGGGCGGCGGGGATACGCAGTATTTT. Translation: CATSGRLAGGGDTQYF.

Comment on this clone: Other DNA sequences from this sample encode an identical CDR3 as well. This rearrangement joins TRBV7-9 to TRBJ2-1; D tentatively fits TRBD1 or TRBD2 (6 bases each). The CDR3 extends over 15 amino acids. Germline V CDR1 and CDR2: SEHNR, FQNEAQ (reference sequence). The ends were cut back, 3 bases at V and 2 bases at J, with 11 bases in the middle. The CDR3 spells CASSLPGGPYNEQFF. Here the CDR3 DNA reads TGTGCCAGCAGCTTGCCCGGGGGCCCCTACAATGAGCAGTTCTTC.

The chain uses TRBV29-1 and TRBJ1-4, with 9 bases lining up with TRBD1. The CDR3 is made up of 12 amino acids. V lost 7 bases, J lost 4 bases, and 1 base stayed unmatched. Germline CDR1 and CDR2: SQVTM and ANQGSEA. Here the CDR3 DNA reads TGCAGCGGACAGGGGGATAATGAAAAACTGTTTTTT. Amino acid sequence: CSGQGDNEKLFF.

The rearrangement joins TRBV7-2 to TRBJ2-7; D gene uncertain. The length of the CDR3 is 12 residues. Germline CDR1 is SGHTA and CDR2 is FQGNSA. V lost 1 base and J 3 bases, leaving 4 bases between the germline ends. This CDR3 is CASSLVIYEQYF. In DNA, the CDR3 is TGTGCCAGCAGCTTAGTAATCTACGAGCAGTACTTC.

This clone was observed a handful of times. The rearrangement joins TRBV18 to TRBJ1-2; D is uncertain. V was clipped by 0 bases and J by 6 bases, with 8 bases between them. CDR3 length: 13 amino acids. Germline V gives CDR1 KGHSH, CDR2 LQKENI. CDR3 amino acids: CASSPPARHGYTF. The CDR3 nucleotides are TGTGCCAGCTCACCACCAGCCAGGCATGGCTACACCTTC.

The rearrangement uses TRBV5-1 and TRBJ1-4, with D maybe TRBD1 (5 bases). The CDR3 runs 14 residues. From germline, CDR1 is SGHRS and CDR2 YFSETQ. V dropped 3 bases and J dropped 8 bases, with 14 bases sitting between them. The CDR3 sequence: CASSWGSGGEKLFF. In nucleotides, the CDR3 is TGCGCCAGCAGCTGGGGCAGCGGAGGCGAAAAACTGTTTTTT.

V is TRBV27 and J is TRBJ1-2; D ambiguous. Germline CDR1 MNHEY, CDR2 SMNVEV (reference sequence). V gave up 5 bases and J gave up 5 bases, with 12 bases separating them. The CDR3 is made up of 13 amino acids. The CDR3 nucleotides read TGTGCCAGCAGTCGGGAAGGGTATTATGGCTACACCTTC. This codes for CASSREGYYGYTF.

The J gene is TRBJ2-5, the V gene TRBV30, with D perhaps being TRBD1 or TRBD2 (6 bases each). The CDR3 totals 16 residues. V was shortened by 0 bases and J by 5 bases, with 19 bases between the two germline ends. Germline assignment: CDR1 GTSNPN and CDR2 SVGIG (reference sequence). The CDR3 region is CAWSVGGARVMETQYF. The CDR3 DNA sequence: TGTGCCTGGAGTGTGGGGGGCGCCCGGGTTATGGAGACCCAGTACTTC.

The chain joins TRBV7-2 to TRBJ2-3; TRBD2 matches 11 bases. The CDR3 is made up of 14 amino acids. V lost 8 bases to trimming and J lost 4 bases; unmatched junction nucleotides: 5. From germline, CDR1 is SGHTA and CDR2 FQGNSA. The chain's CDR3 is CASRLAGSADTQYF. CDR3 nucleotides: TGTGCCAGCCGACTAGCGGGGTCGGCAGATACGCAGTATTTT.